These T cell receptor beta chains were read from a single sample in a study of neoadjuvant anti-PD-1 for oral cavity cancer. Sequenced by immunoSEQ multiplex PCR; TCRdb stores in-frame clones only, minus some. The data contain 15,000 to 20,000 clones, approximately 70% of them singletons. The sample here was PBMCs, taken before nivolumab (anti-PD-1) treatment. The receptor source for this set is a person aged 35 to 85 with oral cavity squamous cell carcinoma. Each CDR3 is given with its conserved first and last residue. D genes are given only for firm matches. Size tells how often a clone was seen (once, few, many) or the class of an expanded clone, and some rows leave it out.

j_call,d_call,clone_size,v_call,cdr3_aa,cdr3_nt
TRBJ2-7,TRBD2,once,TRBV6-5,CASSSTSGSSYEQYF,TGTGCCAGCAGTTCGACTAGCGGGAGCTCCTACGAGCAGTACTTC
TRBJ2-7,NA,NA,TRBV11-2,CASSLWRRGYEQYF,TGTGCCAGCAGCTTATGGCGCAGGGGCTACGAGCAGTACTTC
TRBJ2-2,TRBD2,few,TRBV19,CASSIDNSGRALGELFF,TGTGCCAGTAGCATTGATAATAGCGGGAGGGCCCTCGGGGAGCTGTTTTTT
TRBJ1-5,NA,NA,TRBV7-9,CASSLDSNQPQHF,TGTGCCAGCAGCTTAGACAGCAATCAGCCCCAGCATTTT
TRBJ2-6,NA,NA,TRBV5-1,CASSLAGDFNVLTF,TGCGCCAGCAGCTTGGCGGGAGATTTCAACGTCCTGACTTTC
TRBJ1-3,NA,NA,TRBV5-6,CASSFFLAGNTIYF,TGTGCCAGCAGCTTTTTCCTCGCTGGAAACACCATATATTTT
TRBJ2-4,NA,few,TRBV28,CASSLQGRSDIQYF,TGTGCCAGCAGTCTCCAGGGTCGGTCGGACATTCAGTACTTC
TRBJ1-2,NA,NA,TRBV28,CASSPPSSFYGYTF,TGTGCCAGCAGCCCGCCCTCGTCTTTCTATGGCTACACCTTC
TRBJ1-4,NA,NA,TRBV6-1,CASSERSATNEKLFF,TGTGCCAGCAGTGAAAGGTCAGCAACTAATGAAAAACTGTTTTTT
TRBJ1-5,TRBD1,NA,TRBV2,CASNGQGINQPQHF,TGTGCCAGCAATGGACAGGGCATCAATCAGCCCCAGCATTTT
TRBJ1-5,NA,NA,TRBV7-2,CASSLVGGQPQHF,TGTGCCAGCAGCTTAGTTGGGGGTCAGCCCCAGCATTTT
TRBJ2-7,TRBD1,NA,TRBV10-1,CASSESVLEGTGAYEQYF,TGCGCCAGCAGTGAGTCGGTTCTCGAAGGGACAGGGGCCTACGAGCAGTACTTC
TRBJ2-5,NA,NA,TRBV5-6,CASSFRATYQETQYF,TGTGCCAGCAGCTTTAGGGCCACATACCAAGAGACCCAGTACTTC
TRBJ2-7,NA,NA,TRBV5-6,CASSRGTRPYEQYF,TGTGCCAGCAGCCGCGGGACTCGACCCTACGAGCAGTACTTC
TRBJ2-7,NA,NA,TRBV7-9,CASSLMLLSYEQYF,TGTGCCAGCAGCTTAATGCTCCTCTCCTACGAGCAGTACTTC
TRBJ2-1,TRBD1,NA,TRBV6-5,CASSSGQGAAEQFF,TGTGCCAGCAGTTCTGGACAGGGGGCTGCTGAGCAGTTCTTC
TRBJ1-3,NA,NA,TRBV5-5,CASSGGGTGNTIYF,TGTGCCAGCAGCGGAGGGGGTACCGGAAACACCATATATTTT
TRBJ2-2,TRBD1,NA,TRBV19,CASSIDQGQGGTGELFF,TGTGCCAGTAGTATAGATCAGGGACAGGGGGGCACCGGGGAGCTGTTTTTT
TRBJ2-4,TRBD1,NA,TRBV27,CASSLRQGSGGDIQYF,TGTGCCAGCAGTTTACGACAGGGTAGTGGGGGAGACATTCAGTACTTC
TRBJ2-1,TRBD2,NA,TRBV6-5,CASNGGGRVDEQFF,TGTGCCAGCAATGGGGGCGGGAGGGTCGATGAGCAGTTCTTC
TRBJ1-4,NA,NA,TRBV6-5,CASSYSARGLEKLFF,TGTGCCAGCAGTTACTCGGCCCGAGGGTTAGAAAAACTGTTTTTT
TRBJ2-2,NA,NA,TRBV7-9,CASSLGVLSSGELFF,TGTGCCAGCAGCTTAGGGGTTCTATCATCGGGGGAGCTGTTTTTT
TRBJ1-5,NA,NA,TRBV30,CAWSTGELYSNQPQHF,TGTGCCTGGAGTACCGGGGAGCTATATAGCAATCAGCCCCAGCATTTT
TRBJ2-5,NA,once,TRBV6-6,CAGCAGKAETQYF,TGTGCCGGATGTGCGGGGAAAGCGGAGACCCAGTACTTC
TRBJ2-3,TRBD2,NA,TRBV29-1,CSVGGTSGTDTQYF,TGCAGCGTCGGTGGGACTAGCGGCACAGATACGCAGTATTTT
TRBJ2-1,TRBD2,once,TRBV19,CASSLAGPSNEQFF,TGTGCCAGTAGCCTAGCGGGACCCTCCAATGAGCAGTTCTTC
TRBJ2-1,NA,NA,TRBV7-9,CASSLEGRGEQFF,TGTGCCAGCAGCTTAGAAGGTCGGGGTGAGCAGTTCTTC
TRBJ1-5,NA,NA,TRBV6-6,CASSYSGDIQPQHF,TGTGCCAGCAGTTACTCGGGGGATATTCAGCCCCAGCATTTT
TRBJ2-5,NA,NA,TRBV2,CASRGTAGETQYF,TGTGCCAGCAGGGGGACAGCGGGAGAGACCCAGTACTTC
TRBJ1-1,TRBD1,few,TRBV19,CASRMTGGSDTEAFF,TGTGCCAGTAGGATGACAGGGGGGTCGGACACTGAAGCTTTCTTT
TRBJ2-1,NA,NA,TRBV4-1,CASSQVMSSYNEQFF,TGCGCCAGCAGCCAAGTTATGAGCTCCTACAATGAGCAGTTCTTC
TRBJ2-1,NA,NA,TRBV9,CASSVGLRSSYNEQFF,TGTGCCAGCAGCGTAGGCTTGCGGAGCTCCTACAATGAGCAGTTCTTC
TRBJ1-4,TRBD1,NA,TRBV5-4,CASSSETGEFGKLFF,TGTGCCAGCAGCTCGGAAACAGGGGAGTTCGGAAAACTGTTTTTT
TRBJ2-1,NA,NA,TRBV5-6,CASSLGRGPINEQFF,TGTGCCAGCAGCTTGGGGCGGGGTCCTATAAATGAGCAGTTCTTC
TRBJ1-5,TRBD1,NA,TRBV5-6,CASSSAQTGFQPQHF,TGTGCCAGCAGCTCCGCTCAGACAGGGTTTCAGCCCCAGCATTTT
TRBJ2-1,NA,NA,TRBV6-1,CASSVDGTLYNEQFF,TGTGCCAGCAGTGTGGACGGGACTTTGTACAATGAGCAGTTCTTC
TRBJ1-5,NA,few,TRBV6-1,CASSFDRNSNQPQHF,TGTGCCAGCAGTTTCGACAGGAACAGCAATCAGCCCCAGCATTTT
TRBJ1-5,NA,NA,TRBV6-1,CASSAQGGGNQPQHF,TGTGCCAGCAGTGCCCAAGGTGGAGGCAATCAGCCCCAGCATTTT
TRBJ2-7,NA,NA,TRBV5-1,CASSLARGGLDEQYF,TGCGCCAGCAGCTTGGCCAGGGGCGGCCTGGACGAGCAGTACTTC
TRBJ1-1,TRBD1,NA,TRBV29-1,CSVSLQGAGTEAFF,TGCAGCGTTTCCCTACAGGGGGCAGGCACTGAAGCTTTCTTT
TRBJ2-6,NA,few,TRBV27,CASRSGANVLTF,TGTGCCAGCAGATCTGGGGCCAACGTCCTGACTTTC
TRBJ2-7,TRBD2,NA,TRBV6-5,CASSYQAGGDYEQYF,TGTGCCAGCAGTTACCAAGCGGGAGGGGACTACGAGCAGTACTTC
TRBJ2-7,TRBD2,few,TRBV9,CASSVGAGGTYEQYF,TGTGCCAGCAGCGTAGGAGCGGGAGGAACCTACGAGCAGTACTTC
TRBJ1-5,NA,NA,TRBV7-8,CASSLGQHGNQPQHF,TGTGCCAGCAGCTTAGGGCAGCATGGCAATCAGCCCCAGCATTTT
TRBJ2-3,TRBD2,NA,TRBV14,CASSQSTSGRADTQYF,TGTGCCAGCAGCCAAAGTACTAGCGGGAGGGCAGATACGCAGTATTTT
TRBJ1-5,NA,NA,TRBV10-3,CAIGREEGNQPQHF,TGTGCCATCGGGAGGGAGGAGGGCAATCAGCCCCAGCATTTT
TRBJ1-4,NA,once,TRBV7-6,CASSLDGNQKLFF,TGTGCCAGCAGCTTAGACGGGAATCAAAAACTGTTTTTT
TRBJ2-2,TRBD1,few,TRBV14,CASRRDSYTGELFF,TGTGCCAGCAGACGGGACAGTTACACCGGGGAGCTGTTTTTT
TRBJ2-3,TRBD2,once,TRBV2,CASRFIAGGKSTDTQYF,TGTGCCAGCAGATTCATAGCGGGAGGGAAAAGCACAGATACGCAGTATTTT
TRBJ1-4,NA,few,TRBV7-9,CASSLGTDNNEKLFF,TGTGCCAGCAGCCTCGGGACTGACAATAATGAAAAACTGTTTTTT